The present T cell receptor (beta chain) was sequenced within a study of Graves' ophthalmopathy and Graves' hyperthyroidism. Other autoimmune diseases, uncontrolled infections, pregnancy and lactation each led to patient exclusion. What supplied the PBMCs was 7.5 to 10 ml of fresh peripheral blood. Study-wide results and caveats: Blood contained most expanded thyroid clonotypes exceeding 0.001 frequency. A classifier, a 13-signature model, separated ophthalmopathy from stable hyperthyroidism with around 88% sensitivity and 81.08% specificity.

On this clonotype: The target antigen is unknown.

Germline CDR1 SQVTM, CDR2 ANQGSEA. The CDR3 runs 16 residues. The V segment lost 4 bases and the J segment 1 base; nucleotides outside the gene matches: 9. Beta-chain TCR CDR3 regions were amplified from RNA transcripts. Second-round multiplex PCR followed a first-round RT-PCR using HTBI primers. MiXCR, applied by TCRdb to the multiplex PCR reads, yields one record per CDR3 protein. The repertoire holds more than 550,000 distinct CDR3 sequences, with roughly 41% as singletons. Sample: peripheral blood. The receptor's source is an adult man with Graves' ophthalmopathy. The V gene is TRBV29-1, the J gene TRBJ2-5; TRBD2 matches at 10 bases. This CDR3 is CSVVELAGVFQETQYF. DNA of the CDR3: TGCAGCGTTGTTGAGCTAGCGGGGGTGTTCCAAGAGACCCAGTACTTC.